This entry is about one T cell receptor beta chain. The entry originates in a study of CD8 T cells in ankylosing spondylitis. Losses at the gene ends were 6 bases for V and 3 bases for J; bases not matched to a gene: 10. CDR3 length equals 15 residues. In germline, CDR1 is SEHNR, CDR2 FQNEAQ (reference sequence). 5'-RACE, quantitative and with molecular barcodes, yielded the TCR beta libraries. TCRdb used MiXCR to reprocess the 5' RACE reads, holding one entry per CDR3 protein. The data hold 200,000 to 300,000 distinct CDR3 sequences, with more than 20% observed a single time. The TCR sequence derives from a male donor with ankylosing spondylitis or in good health (not recorded which). The chain joins TRBV7-9 to TRBJ2-5; 7 nucleotides line up with TRBD2. The sequencing sample was made of blood, either unsorted or a sorted T cell fraction (not recorded which). CDR3 loop: CASSTSGGGEETQYF. The CDR3 DNA follows: TGTGCCAGCAGTACATCGGGGGGAGGGGAAGAGACCCAGTACTTC.